These T cell receptor beta chains were read from a single sample in a study of shared clonotypes between healthy human individuals. The method was immunoSEQ multiplex PCR; TCRdb's version includes in-frame clones alone and lacks a portion of them. The data contain 1,400,000 or so clones, approximately 98.5% of them singletons. What was sequenced was naive CD4+ T cells sorted from blood. Source of these receptors: a man aged 25 to 45 in good health. Each CDR3 is given with its conserved first and last residue. D genes are given only for firm matches. Where a row states a size, it is once, few, many or the class of an expanded clone; other rows omit it.

v_gene: TRBV7-9
abundance: NA
j_gene: TRBJ1-4
d_gene: TRBD1
CDR3nt: TGTGCCAGCAGCTTAGGGGGACAGATGACTAATGAAAAACTGTTTTTT
CDR3aa: CASSLGGQMTNEKLFF

v_gene: TRBV11-3
abundance: NA
j_gene: TRBJ1-1
d_gene: NA
CDR3nt: TGTGCCAGCAGCCCCCAGTTGAACACTGAAGCTTTCTTT
CDR3aa: CASSPQLNTEAFF

v_gene: TRBV14
abundance: NA
j_gene: TRBJ2-2
d_gene: NA
CDR3nt: TGTGCCAGCAGCCAGCCACGGGACTGGAGGAACACCGGGGAGCTGTTTTTT
CDR3aa: CASSQPRDWRNTGELFF

v_gene: TRBV7-9
abundance: NA
j_gene: TRBJ1-3
d_gene: NA
CDR3nt: TGTGCCAGCAGTCAATGGCAACAAACCTCTGGAAACACCATATATTTT
CDR3aa: CASSQWQQTSGNTIYF

v_gene: TRBV10-3
abundance: NA
j_gene: TRBJ2-5
d_gene: NA
CDR3nt: TGTGCCATCAGTGGACAACCCCAAGAGACCCAGTACTTC
CDR3aa: CAISGQPQETQYF

v_gene: TRBV6-1
abundance: NA
j_gene: TRBJ2-1
d_gene: NA
CDR3nt: TGTGCCAGCAGTTTCGAAGGGACCTACAATGAGCAGTTCTTC
CDR3aa: CASSFEGTYNEQFF

v_gene: TRBV18
abundance: NA
j_gene: TRBJ1-3
d_gene: NA
CDR3nt: TGTGCCAGCTCAACGACAGCCTCGTCTAGCTCTGGAAACACCATATATTTT
CDR3aa: CASSTTASSSSGNTIYF

v_gene: TRBV4-1
abundance: NA
j_gene: TRBJ2-3
d_gene: TRBD2
CDR3nt: TGCGCCAGCAGTGTTACAGCGGGGGCTCACGCAGATACGCAGTATTTT
CDR3aa: CASSVTAGAHADTQYF

v_gene: TRBV5-1
abundance: NA
j_gene: TRBJ1-1
d_gene: NA
CDR3nt: TGCGCCAGCAGCCAAAATCGAGGGACTGAAGCTTTCTTT
CDR3aa: CASSQNRGTEAFF

v_gene: TRBV15
abundance: NA
j_gene: TRBJ2-1
d_gene: NA
CDR3nt: TGTGCCACCAGCAGAGAGGGGGGAAGCTCCTACAATGAGCAGTTCTTC
CDR3aa: CATSREGGSSYNEQFF

v_gene: TRBV19
abundance: NA
j_gene: TRBJ1-5
d_gene: TRBD1
CDR3nt: TGTGCCACACAGCGTAACAGGGGGGGCAATCAGCCCCAGCATTTT
CDR3aa: CATQRNRGGNQPQHF

v_gene: TRBV28
abundance: NA
j_gene: TRBJ1-5
d_gene: TRBD1
CDR3nt: TGTGCCAGCAGTTTCCGGACAGGGTGGTCAAATCAGCCCCAGCATTTT
CDR3aa: CASSFRTGWSNQPQHF

v_gene: TRBV5-8
abundance: NA
j_gene: TRBJ2-2
d_gene: TRBD1
CDR3nt: TGTGCCAGCAGACGACAGGGTCTCAACACCGGGGAGCTGTTTTTT
CDR3aa: CASRRQGLNTGELFF

v_gene: TRBV25-1
abundance: NA
j_gene: TRBJ1-5
d_gene: NA
CDR3nt: TGTGCCAGCAGTGAATCCGGGGGCGGCAATCAGCCCCAGCATTTT
CDR3aa: CASSESGGGNQPQHF

v_gene: TRBV30
abundance: NA
j_gene: TRBJ2-7
d_gene: NA
CDR3nt: TGTGCCTTAAAGAGCGGGTTGAGCTCCTACGAGCAGTACTTC
CDR3aa: CALKSGLSSYEQYF

v_gene: TRBV7-2
abundance: NA
j_gene: TRBJ2-2
d_gene: NA
CDR3nt: TGTGCCAGCAGCTTAGACAGGCGGACCGGGGAGCTGTTTTTT
CDR3aa: CASSLDRRTGELFF

v_gene: TRBV12-5
abundance: NA
j_gene: TRBJ1-1
d_gene: NA
CDR3nt: TGTGCTAGTGGTTTGTCGCACGGGACGGGGAACACTGAAGCTTTCTTT
CDR3aa: CASGLSHGTGNTEAFF

v_gene: TRBV28
abundance: NA
j_gene: TRBJ1-2
d_gene: NA
CDR3nt: TGTGCCAGCAGACAACGGCTCCTCGGGTATATCGACTATGGCTACACCTTC
CDR3aa: CASRQRLLGYIDYGYTF

v_gene: TRBV7-9
abundance: NA
j_gene: TRBJ2-5
d_gene: NA
CDR3nt: TGTGCCAGCAGTCGGGTGGGAGAGACCCAGTACTTC
CDR3aa: CASSRVGETQYF

v_gene: TRBV11-3
abundance: NA
j_gene: TRBJ2-2
d_gene: NA
CDR3nt: TGTGCCAGCAGCTTAGATTCGCTGGGCAGGGCAGGAAGGACCGGGGAGCTGTTTTTT
CDR3aa: CASSLDSLGRAGRTGELFF

v_gene: TRBV6-1
abundance: NA
j_gene: TRBJ2-1
d_gene: TRBD2
CDR3nt: TGTGCCAGCAGTGAATCTAGCGGGAGGATCTACAATGAGCAGTTCTTC
CDR3aa: CASSESSGRIYNEQFF

v_gene: TRBV28
abundance: NA
j_gene: TRBJ2-5
d_gene: NA
CDR3nt: TGTGCCAGCAGTTTTGGACTGGGGGAGACCCAGTACTTC
CDR3aa: CASSFGLGETQYF

v_gene: TRBV5-1
abundance: NA
j_gene: TRBJ2-7
d_gene: NA
CDR3nt: TGCGCCAGCAGCTTGGAGGTCGCCCTTCAGAGCGAGCAGTACTTC
CDR3aa: CASSLEVALQSEQYF

v_gene: TRBV5-4
abundance: NA
j_gene: TRBJ2-5
d_gene: NA
CDR3nt: TGTGCCAGCAGCGGGAAACTGGGCCCAGAGACCCAGTACTTC
CDR3aa: CASSGKLGPETQYF

v_gene: TRBV28
abundance: NA
j_gene: TRBJ1-2
d_gene: NA
CDR3nt: TGTGCCAGCAGTTTAATACAGTATGGCTACACCTTC
CDR3aa: CASSLIQYGYTF

v_gene: TRBV11-2
abundance: NA
j_gene: TRBJ2-6
d_gene: NA
CDR3nt: TGTGCCAGCACGTTGATTGCTGGGGCCAACGTCCTGACTTTC
CDR3aa: CASTLIAGANVLTF

v_gene: TRBV5-1
abundance: NA
j_gene: TRBJ2-1
d_gene: TRBD2
CDR3nt: TGCGCCAGCAGCTCCATCACTAGCGGGAGTTTGAATGAGCAGTTCTTC
CDR3aa: CASSSITSGSLNEQFF

v_gene: TRBV18
abundance: once
j_gene: TRBJ1-4
d_gene: NA
CDR3nt: TGTGCCAGCTCACCGGCAGGGAGACCACCTGGATACGAAATAACTAATGAAAAACTGTTTTTT
CDR3aa: CASSPAGRPPGYEITNEKLFF

v_gene: TRBV7-9
abundance: NA
j_gene: TRBJ1-1
d_gene: NA
CDR3nt: TGTGCCAGCAGCTTATGGAAGAACAGGAACACTGAAGCTTTCTTT
CDR3aa: CASSLWKNRNTEAFF

v_gene: TRBV18
abundance: NA
j_gene: TRBJ2-7
d_gene: NA
CDR3nt: TGTGCCAGCTCACCACTTGGGTTAGAGCAGTACTTC
CDR3aa: CASSPLGLEQYF

v_gene: TRBV27
abundance: NA
j_gene: TRBJ1-5
d_gene: TRBD1
CDR3nt: TGTGCCAGCAGTTCCACGACAGGGTCGGGGCCCCAGCATTTT
CDR3aa: CASSSTTGSGPQHF

v_gene: TRBV11-3
abundance: NA
j_gene: TRBJ2-1
d_gene: NA
CDR3nt: TGTGCCAGCAGCTTGGCGAGTGGGTTCGGTGAGCAGTTCTTC
CDR3aa: CASSLASGFGEQFF

v_gene: TRBV5-1
abundance: NA
j_gene: TRBJ2-4
d_gene: NA
CDR3nt: TGCGCCAGCAGCTTGAGCAGGGCGGGAAACATTCAGTACTTC
CDR3aa: CASSLSRAGNIQYF

v_gene: TRBV6-1
abundance: once
j_gene: TRBJ1-1
d_gene: TRBD1
CDR3nt: TGTGCCAGCAGTGGACAGGGGAACACTGAAGCTTTCTTT
CDR3aa: CASSGQGNTEAFF

v_gene: TRBV9
abundance: NA
j_gene: TRBJ1-1
d_gene: NA
CDR3nt: TGTGCCAGCAGCAGGCGGGAAATATCCACTGAAGCTTTCTTT
CDR3aa: CASSRREISTEAFF

v_gene: TRBV2
abundance: NA
j_gene: TRBJ2-1
d_gene: NA
CDR3nt: TGTGCCAGCAAGGAACCAAACTCCTACAATGAGCAGTTCTTC
CDR3aa: CASKEPNSYNEQFF

v_gene: TRBV6-5
abundance: NA
j_gene: TRBJ1-1
d_gene: NA
CDR3nt: TGTGCCGCAAAGGAGAGGAACACTGAAGCTTTCTTT
CDR3aa: CAAKERNTEAFF

v_gene: TRBV28
abundance: NA
j_gene: TRBJ1-1
d_gene: TRBD1
CDR3nt: TGTGCCAGCAGCCTAAACATACAGGGGGATGAAGCTTTCTTT
CDR3aa: CASSLNIQGDEAFF

v_gene: TRBV9
abundance: NA
j_gene: TRBJ1-2
d_gene: NA
CDR3nt: TGTGCCAGCAGCGTAGATGGGGGGCGCAAGGGCTACACCTTC
CDR3aa: CASSVDGGRKGYTF

v_gene: TRBV19
abundance: NA
j_gene: TRBJ2-7
d_gene: NA
CDR3nt: TGTGCCAGTAGTATTTCGGGGGACGAGCAGTACTTC
CDR3aa: CASSISGDEQYF

v_gene: TRBV4-3
abundance: NA
j_gene: TRBJ2-1
d_gene: TRBD1
CDR3nt: TGCGCCAGCAGCCCTAGGCGGACAGGGGGGTATGAGCAGTTCTTC
CDR3aa: CASSPRRTGGYEQFF

v_gene: TRBV21-1
abundance: NA
j_gene: TRBJ2-7
d_gene: NA
CDR3nt: TGTGCCAGCAGCAAAAGTACCGGGCCCCGGACCACGTCGGGAGAGCAGTACTTC
CDR3aa: CASSKSTGPRTTSGEQYF

v_gene: TRBV5-6
abundance: NA
j_gene: TRBJ2-1
d_gene: NA
CDR3nt: TGTGCCAGCAACTTCGACAGAAGGGACAATGAGCAGTTCTTC
CDR3aa: CASNFDRRDNEQFF

v_gene: TRBV30
abundance: NA
j_gene: TRBJ1-1
d_gene: TRBD1
CDR3nt: TGTGCCTGGACGACAGGGGGCAACACTGAAGCTTTCTTT
CDR3aa: CAWTTGGNTEAFF

v_gene: TRBV15
abundance: NA
j_gene: TRBJ2-7
d_gene: TRBD1
CDR3nt: TGTGCCACCAGCAGAGAACAGGGGCTCAGTTACGAGCAGTACTTC
CDR3aa: CATSREQGLSYEQYF

v_gene: TRBV30
abundance: once
j_gene: TRBJ1-1
d_gene: NA
CDR3nt: TGTGCCTGGAGTGGTTGGGGGCGGGACACTGAAGCTTTCTTT
CDR3aa: CAWSGWGRDTEAFF

v_gene: TRBV18
abundance: once
j_gene: TRBJ1-3
d_gene: NA
CDR3nt: TGTGCCAGCTCACCACGCGACCCCACGGACGGAAACACCATATATTTT
CDR3aa: CASSPRDPTDGNTIYF

v_gene: TRBV4-3
abundance: NA
j_gene: TRBJ1-3
d_gene: NA
CDR3nt: TGCGCCAGCAGCCAAGATAGTTGGGCGGACACCATATATTTT
CDR3aa: CASSQDSWADTIYF

v_gene: TRBV7-2
abundance: NA
j_gene: TRBJ2-5
d_gene: TRBD2
CDR3nt: TGTGCCAGCAGCTCGACTAGCGGGAATTTAGAGACCCAGTACTTC
CDR3aa: CASSSTSGNLETQYF

v_gene: TRBV9
abundance: NA
j_gene: TRBJ2-2
d_gene: NA
CDR3nt: TGTGCCAGCAGCGTAGCTCCTCCCGGGGAGCTGTTTTTT
CDR3aa: CASSVAPPGELFF

v_gene: TRBV11-3
abundance: NA
j_gene: TRBJ1-1
d_gene: NA
CDR3nt: TGTGCCAGCAGCTTAGAACAGAGGGCTGAAGCTTTCTTT
CDR3aa: CASSLEQRAEAFF

v_gene: TRBV6-5
abundance: NA
j_gene: TRBJ2-7
d_gene: TRBD2
CDR3nt: TGTGCCAGCAGTTACTCACAAGCGGGAGGGTACGAGCAGTACTTC
CDR3aa: CASSYSQAGGYEQYF

v_gene: TRBV30
abundance: NA
j_gene: TRBJ2-5
d_gene: NA
CDR3nt: TGTGCCTGCCGGGTGGGGGCCCAGTACTTC
CDR3aa: CACRVGAQYF

v_gene: TRBV11-3
abundance: NA
j_gene: TRBJ2-1
d_gene: NA
CDR3nt: TGTGCCAGCAGCCTCGTGAGCTCCTACAATGAGCAGTTCTTC
CDR3aa: CASSLVSSYNEQFF

v_gene: TRBV4-3
abundance: NA
j_gene: TRBJ2-2
d_gene: NA
CDR3nt: TGCGCCAGCAGCCAAGATCGAAGGGCAGCCGGGGAGCTGTTTTTT
CDR3aa: CASSQDRRAAGELFF

v_gene: TRBV18
abundance: NA
j_gene: TRBJ2-7
d_gene: NA
CDR3nt: TGTGCCAGCTCACTCGTCGACAGCTACTACGAGCAGTACTTC
CDR3aa: CASSLVDSYYEQYF

v_gene: TRBV4-3
abundance: once
j_gene: TRBJ1-2
d_gene: NA
CDR3nt: TGCGCCAGCAGCCAAGATACACGGCAAGCTAACTATGGCTACACCTTC
CDR3aa: CASSQDTRQANYGYTF